The 10 T cell receptor beta chains below were found in one sample sequenced in a study of radiotherapy plus CTLA-4 blockade in lung cancer. Data came from immunoSEQ multiplex PCR; TCRdb stores just in-frame clones and leaves some out. The sample holds roughly 30,000 clones, roughly three quarters seen once. This specimen consisted of peripheral blood, obtained from a patient treated with radiotherapy plus ipilimumab. Receptor source: a human donor with non-small cell lung cancer that progressed on radiotherapy plus ipilimumab.

The DNA of the CDR3 is TGTGCCAGCAGCTCCATGGCCGCGACGGTGGAACAGTACTTC. Encoded protein: CASSSMAATVEQYF. V usage is TRBV7-2 and J usage is TRBJ2-7, with D hard to call. This CDR3 is 14 amino acids long. Germline V lookup: CDR1 SGHTA, CDR2 FQGNSA. Deletions cut 4 bases from V and 10 bases from J, with 20 bases between.

The genes are TRBV5-1 and TRBJ1-1; D unclear. The CDR3 is 15 residues long. The germline V gene has CDR1 SGHRS and CDR2 YFSETQ. Trimming shortened V by 0 bases and J by 4 bases, and 13 bases separated the two germline ends. The CDR3 region has the DNA TGCGCCAGCAGCTTGGGAAGGGTGTCGGGCACTGAAGCTTTCTTT. Translating gives CASSLGRVSGTEAFF.

This clone has only one observation. This chain connects TRBV5-6 to TRBJ2-5; TRBD2 might be the D (7 bases). Between the trimmed V and J ends, which lost 4 bases and 4 bases, there was a span of 20 bases. In germline, CDR1 is SGHDT, CDR2 YYEEEE. The CDR3 extends over 16 amino acids. CDR3 nucleotide sequence: TGTGCCAGCAGCCCAGGAGGGGGGGTCCTGGGAGAGACCCAGTACTTC. Encoded protein: CASSPGGGVLGETQYF.

The chain uses TRBV27 and TRBJ2-7, with D unclear. V lost 5 bases, J lost 0 bases, and 14 bases lay in between. This CDR3 is 15 amino acids long. Germline assignment: CDR1 MNHEY and CDR2 SMNVEV (reference sequence). This CDR3 reads CASSKSRIPSYEQYF. The DNA of the CDR3 is TGTGCCAGCAGTAAGAGCCGGATCCCCTCCTACGAGCAGTACTTC.

This clone has a single count. The V and J genes are TRBV18 and TRBJ2-1; D gene uncertain. Germline CDR1 reads KGHSH; CDR2 reads LQKENI. The V and J ends lost 0 bases and 7 bases respectively, with 16 bases between them. The length of the CDR3 is 16 residues. This CDR3 is CASSPPEGFRSNEQFF. CDR3 sequence (DNA): TGTGCCAGCTCACCACCGGAAGGGTTCCGCTCAAATGAGCAGTTCTTC.

The chain couples TRBV21-1 to TRBJ2-7. TRBV21-1 corresponds to a pseudogene. The CDR3 covers 16 residues. The CDR3 DNA reads TGTGCCAGCAGCCTTCAGGTAGCTACACGTGTTGACGAGCAGTACTTC. Amino acids: CASSLQVATRVDEQYF.

Remarks on this clone: This same CDR3 is encoded by further DNA sequences in the sample. This rearrangement joins TRBV7-9 to TRBJ2-7; D gene uncertain. Trimming took off 1 base at V and 3 bases at J, with 7 bases between the two ends. The CDR3 has 13 amino acids. CDR1 is SEHNR and CDR2 is FQNEAQ in the germline V gene (reference sequence). The CDR3 DNA sequence: TGTGCCAGCAGCTTAGTGGGCGGCTACGAGCAGTACTTC. It yields the protein CASSLVGGYEQYF.

This clone was detected only once. The chain has TRBV21-1 and TRBJ2-3; the table's TRBD2 call for D was not verified on the DNA. TRBV21-1 is an annotated pseudogene. The CDR3 loop spans 15 amino acids. The CDR3 DNA reads as TGTGCCAGCACCCAATTTGCCGGGACTTACGATACGCAGTATTTT. Amino acids: CASTQFAGTYDTQYF.

The chain uses TRBV5-1 and TRBJ2-5; 8 nucleotides match TRBD1. The CDR3 spans 14 residues. Germline CDR1 SGHRS, CDR2 YFSETQ. V dropped 1 base and J dropped 5; count of bases not matched to a gene: 4. CDR3 DNA: TGCGCCAGCAGCTTGACCAGGGGGCGGGAGACCCAGTACTTC. Its translation is CASSLTRGRETQYF.

This clone has only one observation. V usage is TRBV7-9 and J usage is TRBJ2-2; D is undetermined. The germline V gene encodes CDR1 SEHNR and CDR2 FQNEAQ (reference sequence). There are 13 residues in the CDR3. Trimming shortened V by 5 bases and J by 1 base, and 5 bases separated the two germline ends. The CDR3 region has the DNA TGTGCCAGCAGCACCCAGAACACCGGGGAGCTGTTTTTT. Encoded protein: CASSTQNTGELFF. Drawing the rest from reference TRBV7-9 and TRBJ2-2, the complete variable domain is DTGVSQNPRHKITKRGQNVTFRCDPISEHNRLYWYRQTLGQGPEFLTYFQNEAQLEKSRLLSDRFSAERPKGSFSTLEIQRTEQGDSAMYLCASSTQNTGELFFGEGSRLTVL.